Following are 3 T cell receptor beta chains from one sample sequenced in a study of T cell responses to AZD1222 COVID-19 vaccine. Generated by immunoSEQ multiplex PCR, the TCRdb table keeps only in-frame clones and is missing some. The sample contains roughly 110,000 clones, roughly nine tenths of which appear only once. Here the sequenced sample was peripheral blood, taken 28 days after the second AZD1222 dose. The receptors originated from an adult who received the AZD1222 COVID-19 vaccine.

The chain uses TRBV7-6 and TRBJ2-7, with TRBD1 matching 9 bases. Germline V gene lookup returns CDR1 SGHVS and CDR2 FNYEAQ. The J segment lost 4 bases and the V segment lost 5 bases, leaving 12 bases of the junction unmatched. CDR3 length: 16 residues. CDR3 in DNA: TGTGCCAGCAGCGCTGGAACCGGGACAGGGTTTTACGAGCAGTACTTC. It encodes CASSAGTGTGFYEQYF.

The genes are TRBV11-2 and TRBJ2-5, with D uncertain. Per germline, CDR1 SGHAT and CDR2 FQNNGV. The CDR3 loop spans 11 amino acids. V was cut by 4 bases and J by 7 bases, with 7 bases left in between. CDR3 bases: TGTGCCAGCAGCTCTTCCTGGACCCAGTACTTC. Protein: CASSSSWTQYF.

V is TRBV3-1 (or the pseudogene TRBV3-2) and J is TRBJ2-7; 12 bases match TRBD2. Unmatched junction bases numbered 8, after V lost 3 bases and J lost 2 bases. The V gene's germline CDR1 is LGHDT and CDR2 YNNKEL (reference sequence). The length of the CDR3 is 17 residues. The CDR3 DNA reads TGTGCCAGCAGCCACCCAATGACTAGCGGGGGACCCTACGAGCAGTACTTC. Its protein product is CASSHPMTSGGPYEQYF.